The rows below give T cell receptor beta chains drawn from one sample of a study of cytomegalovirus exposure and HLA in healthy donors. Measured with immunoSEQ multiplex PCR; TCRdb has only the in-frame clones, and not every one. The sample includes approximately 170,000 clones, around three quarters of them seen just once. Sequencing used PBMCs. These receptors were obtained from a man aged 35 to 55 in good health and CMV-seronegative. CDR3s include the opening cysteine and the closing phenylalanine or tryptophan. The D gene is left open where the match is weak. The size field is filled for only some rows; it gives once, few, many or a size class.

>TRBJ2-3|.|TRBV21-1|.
CASSNNEDDSTDTQYF
TGTGCCAGCAGCAATAACGAGGATGATAGCACAGATACGCAGTATTTT
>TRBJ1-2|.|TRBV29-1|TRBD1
CSVGTGHYGYTF
TGCAGCGTAGGGACAGGGCACTATGGCTACACCTTC
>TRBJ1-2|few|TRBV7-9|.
CASSLVAGGGYTF
TGTGCCAGCAGCTTGGTAGCGGGCGGTGGCTACACCTTC
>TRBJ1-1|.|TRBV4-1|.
CASSQTGVPNTEAFF
TGCGCCAGCAGCCAAACGGGTGTCCCCAACACTGAAGCTTTCTTT
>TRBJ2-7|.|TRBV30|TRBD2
CAWSGAGGQSYEQYF
TGTGCCTGGAGTGGCGCGGGAGGGCAATCCTACGAGCAGTACTTC
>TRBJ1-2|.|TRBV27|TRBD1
CASSTRQGYGYTF
TGTGCCAGCAGTACAAGACAGGGTTATGGCTACACCTTC
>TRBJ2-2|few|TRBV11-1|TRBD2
CASSLDSGVNTGELFF
TGTGCCAGCAGCCTTGATAGCGGGGTAAACACCGGGGAGCTGTTTTTT
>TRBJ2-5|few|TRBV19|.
CASSARDTRGEQYF
TGTGCCAGTAGTGCCCGGGACACACGGGGAGAGCAGTACTTC
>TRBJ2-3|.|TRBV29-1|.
CSVEGQKSTDTQYF
TGCAGCGTTGAAGGGCAAAAAAGCACAGATACGCAGTATTTT
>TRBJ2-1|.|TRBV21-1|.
CASSNHPRTDNEQFF
TGTGCCAGCAGCAACCATCCTAGGACAGACAATGAGCAGTTCTTC
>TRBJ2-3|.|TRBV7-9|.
CASSLLSGWILSQYF
TGTGCCAGCAGCCTCTTGAGCGGGTGGATCCTTTCGCAGTATTTT
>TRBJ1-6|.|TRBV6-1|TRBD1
CASSERGEQGPYNSPLHF
TGTGCCAGCAGTGAAAGGGGGGAACAGGGGCCTTATAATTCACCCCTCCACTTT
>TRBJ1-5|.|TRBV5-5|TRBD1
CASSLSGTGVRQPQHF
TGTGCCAGCAGCTTATCCGGGACAGGGGTTCGACAGCCCCAGCATTTT
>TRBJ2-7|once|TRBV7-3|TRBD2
CASSFGLAGDEQYF
TGTGCCAGCAGTTTCGGACTAGCGGGAGACGAGCAGTACTTC
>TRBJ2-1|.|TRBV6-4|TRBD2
CASSDSRTGGNEQFF
TGTGCCAGCAGTGACTCGAGGACGGGAGGCAATGAGCAGTTCTTC
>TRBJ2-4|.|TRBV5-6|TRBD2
CASSSGLAVAKNIQYF
TGTGCCAGCAGCTCAGGACTAGCGGTAGCCAAAAACATTCAGTACTTC
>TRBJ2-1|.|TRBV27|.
CASSLSGHPGNEQFF
TGTGCCAGCAGTTTATCTGGCCACCCGGGGAATGAGCAGTTCTTC
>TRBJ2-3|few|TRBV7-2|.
CASSLGTFTDTQYF
TGTGCCAGCAGCTTAGGGACTTTCACAGATACGCAGTATTTT
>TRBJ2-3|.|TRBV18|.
CASSSTGPDTQYF
TGTGCCAGCTCCTCCACAGGACCAGATACGCAGTATTTT
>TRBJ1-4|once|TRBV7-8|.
CASSFIESEKLFF
TGTGCCAGCAGCTTCATCGAGAGCGAAAAACTGTTTTTT
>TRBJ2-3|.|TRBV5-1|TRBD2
CASSQGLAGTTDTQYF
TGCGCCAGCAGCCAGGGACTAGCGGGAACCACAGATACGCAGTATTTT
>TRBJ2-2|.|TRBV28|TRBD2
CASRPGGRPGELFF
TGTGCCAGCAGGCCGGGAGGGCGGCCCGGGGAGCTGTTTTTT
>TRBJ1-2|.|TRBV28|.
CASSLNARVYGYTF
TGTGCCAGCAGTTTAAACGCCAGGGTCTATGGCTACACCTTC
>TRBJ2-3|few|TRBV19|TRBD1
CASSIDPGGGTDTQYF
TGTGCCAGTAGTATAGATCCAGGGGGCGGGACAGATACGCAGTATTTT
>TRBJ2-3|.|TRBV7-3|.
CASSLVSTSTDTQYF
TGTGCCAGCAGCTTAGTCTCAACTAGCACAGATACGCAGTATTTT
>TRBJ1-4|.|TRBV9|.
CASSVYGATNEKLFF
TGTGCCAGCAGCGTATACGGTGCAACTAATGAAAAACTGTTTTTT
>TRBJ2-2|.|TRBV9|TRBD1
CASETGTGKGTGELFF
TGTGCCAGTGAAACCGGGACAGGGAAGGGCACCGGGGAGCTGTTTTTT
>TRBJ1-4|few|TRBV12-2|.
CASRLVQGANCITTNEKLFF
TGTGCAAGTCGCTTAGTCCAGGGGGCGAACTGCATTACAACTAATGAAAAACTGTTTTTT
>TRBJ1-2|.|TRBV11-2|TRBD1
CASSLERGLDGYTF
TGTGCCAGCAGCTTAGAAAGGGGGCTCGATGGCTACACCTTC
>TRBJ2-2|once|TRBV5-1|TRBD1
CASSPPGTGNTGELFF
TGCGCCAGCAGCCCCCCCGGGACAGGGAACACCGGGGAGCTGTTTTTT
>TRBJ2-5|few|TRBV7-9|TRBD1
CSSSRQGPRQYF
TGTTCCAGCAGCCGACAGGGCCCTCGGCAGTACTTC
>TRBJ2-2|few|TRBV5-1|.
CASTPMTTGELFF
TGCGCCAGCACCCCTATGACTACCGGGGAGCTGTTTTTT
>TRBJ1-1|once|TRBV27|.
CATLGHPNTEAFF
TGTGCCACCCTTGGACACCCGAACACTGAAGCTTTCTTT
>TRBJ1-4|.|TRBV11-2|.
CASSLDGREEKLFF
TGTGCCAGCAGCTTAGACGGCAGGGAAGAAAAACTGTTTTTT
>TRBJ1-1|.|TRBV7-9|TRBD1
CASSFWDRYTEAFF
TGTGCCAGCAGCTTTTGGGACAGGTACACTGAAGCTTTCTTT
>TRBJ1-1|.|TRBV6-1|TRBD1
CASSATGVTEAFF
TGTGCCAGCAGTGCAACAGGGGTAACTGAAGCTTTCTTT
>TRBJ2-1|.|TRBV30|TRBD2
CAWSRAGGRREQFF
TGTGCCTGGAGTCGGGCGGGAGGACGGCGGGAGCAGTTCTTC
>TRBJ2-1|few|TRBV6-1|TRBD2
CASSEVGTSEFF
TGTGCCAGCAGTGAAGTTGGAACTAGCGAGTTCTTC
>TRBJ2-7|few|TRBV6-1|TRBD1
CATFITNRGQNEQYF
TGTGCCACCTTTATAACTAACAGGGGGCAAAACGAGCAGTACTTC
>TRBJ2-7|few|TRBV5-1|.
CASSLAPEVYEQYF
TGCGCCAGCAGCTTGGCCCCAGAGGTCTACGAGCAGTACTTC
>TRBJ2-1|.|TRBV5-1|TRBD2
CASSSLAGGGNEQFF
TGCGCCAGCAGCTCACTAGCGGGAGGGGGAAATGAGCAGTTCTTC
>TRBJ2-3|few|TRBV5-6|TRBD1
CASSGQGKDTQYF
TGTGCCAGCAGCGGACAGGGAAAAGATACGCAGTATTTT
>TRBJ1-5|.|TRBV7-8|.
CASSLQGSNQPQHF
TGTGCCAGCAGCTTACAGGGTAGCAATCAGCCCCAGCATTTT
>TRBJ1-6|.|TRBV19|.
CASSPDWGHNSPLHF
TGTGCCAGTAGCCCTGATTGGGGGCATAATTCACCCCTCCACTTT